This record covers a single T cell receptor beta chain. Its antigen is not known. This sample was taken from a study of cytomegalovirus exposure and HLA in healthy donors. The PCR made use of 60 Vbeta and 13 Jbeta primers. TCRdb keeps only in-frame clones here, not all; method: immunoSEQ multiplex PCR. Of more than 85,000 clones in the sample, roughly 69% were seen once. This CDR3 is built from 14 residues. Trimming shortened V by 3 bases and J by 2 bases, and 8 bases separated the two germline ends. The germline gives CDR1 SNHLY, CDR2 FYNNEI. At the time of sampling, donors were nominally healthy, though unrecorded immune exposures were likely. Study-level points and caveats: At a 0.05 false discovery rate, a later analysis found approximately 17,000 TCR beta sequences to be associated with HLA alleles. Reports indicate that TCR beta sequences accurately predicted the HLA-A and HLA-B alleles of most subjects. Serostatus for CMV was the only available immune exposure information.

The chain recombines TRBV2 with TRBJ1-5; possible D gene TRBD1, 5 bases. Sample: PBMCs. This TCR was recovered from a woman younger than 45 in good health and CMV-seronegative. The CDR3 is CASSDQGGNQPQHF. The CDR3 DNA sequence: TGTGCCAGCAGTGATCAGGGCGGCAATCAGCCCCAGCATTTT.